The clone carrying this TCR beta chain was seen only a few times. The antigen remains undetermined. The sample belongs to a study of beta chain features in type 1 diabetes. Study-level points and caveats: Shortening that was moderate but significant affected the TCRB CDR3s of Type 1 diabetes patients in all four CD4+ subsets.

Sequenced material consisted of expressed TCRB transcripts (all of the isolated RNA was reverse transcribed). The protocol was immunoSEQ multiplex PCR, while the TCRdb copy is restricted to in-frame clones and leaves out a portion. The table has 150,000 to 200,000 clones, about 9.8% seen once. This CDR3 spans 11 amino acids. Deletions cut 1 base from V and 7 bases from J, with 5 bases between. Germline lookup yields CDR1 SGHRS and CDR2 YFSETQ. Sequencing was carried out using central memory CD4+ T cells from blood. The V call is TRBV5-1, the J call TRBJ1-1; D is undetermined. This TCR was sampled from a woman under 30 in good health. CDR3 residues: CASSLLGEAFF. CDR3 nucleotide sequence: TGCGCCAGCAGCTTGCTAGGTGAAGCTTTCTTT.